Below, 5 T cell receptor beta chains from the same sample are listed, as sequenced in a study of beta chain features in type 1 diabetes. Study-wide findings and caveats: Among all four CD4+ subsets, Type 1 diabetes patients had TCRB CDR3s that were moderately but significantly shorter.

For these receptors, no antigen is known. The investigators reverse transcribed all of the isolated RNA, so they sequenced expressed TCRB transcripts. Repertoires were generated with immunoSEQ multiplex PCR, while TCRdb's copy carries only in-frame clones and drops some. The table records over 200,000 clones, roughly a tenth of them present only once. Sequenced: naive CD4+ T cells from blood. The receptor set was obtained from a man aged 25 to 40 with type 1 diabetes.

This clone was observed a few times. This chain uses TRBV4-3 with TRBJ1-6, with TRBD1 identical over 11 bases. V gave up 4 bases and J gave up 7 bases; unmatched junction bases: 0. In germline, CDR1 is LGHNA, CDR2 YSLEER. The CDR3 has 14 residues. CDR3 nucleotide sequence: TGCGCCAGCAGCCGGACAGGGGGCAATTCACCCCTCCACTTT. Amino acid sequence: CASSRTGGNSPLHF.

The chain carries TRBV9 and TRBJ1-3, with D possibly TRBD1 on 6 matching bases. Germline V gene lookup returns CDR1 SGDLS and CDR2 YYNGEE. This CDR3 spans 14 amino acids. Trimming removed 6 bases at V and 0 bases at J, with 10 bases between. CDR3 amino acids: CASTRTDSGNTIYF. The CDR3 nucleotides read TGTGCCAGCACACGGACAGACTCTGGAAACACCATATATTTT.

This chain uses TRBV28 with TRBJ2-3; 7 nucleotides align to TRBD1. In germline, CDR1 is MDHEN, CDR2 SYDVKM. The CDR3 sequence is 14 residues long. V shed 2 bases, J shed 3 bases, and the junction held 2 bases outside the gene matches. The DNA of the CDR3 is TGTGCCAGCAGTTTAAGACAGGGAACAGATACGCAGTATTTT. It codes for CASSLRQGTDTQYF.

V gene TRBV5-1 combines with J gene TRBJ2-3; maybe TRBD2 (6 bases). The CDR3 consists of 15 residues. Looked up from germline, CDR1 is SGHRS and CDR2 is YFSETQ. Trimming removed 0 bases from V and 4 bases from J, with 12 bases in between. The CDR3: CASSLEAGIPDTQYF. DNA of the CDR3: TGCGCCAGCAGCTTGGAGGCGGGGATCCCAGATACGCAGTATTTT.

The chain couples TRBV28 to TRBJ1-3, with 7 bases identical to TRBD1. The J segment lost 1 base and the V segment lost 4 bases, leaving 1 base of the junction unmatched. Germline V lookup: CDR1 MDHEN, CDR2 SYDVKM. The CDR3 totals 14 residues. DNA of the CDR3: TGTGCCAGCAGTTCGACAGGGTCTGGAAACACCATATATTTT. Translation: CASSSTGSGNTIYF. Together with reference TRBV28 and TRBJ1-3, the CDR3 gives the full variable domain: DVKVTQSSRYLVKRTGEKVFLECVQDMDHENMFWYRQDPGLGLRLIYFSYDVKMKEKGDIPEGYSVSREKKERFSLILESASTNQTSMYLCASSSTGSGNTIYFGEGSWLTVV.